The 10 T cell receptor beta chains given below trace back to one sample, sequenced in a study of CD8+ T cells in alopecia areata. Reverse transcription of extracted RNA yielded cDNA, which provided the sequencing template. The table came from immunoSEQ multiplex PCR; TCRdb's copy has only in-frame clones and leaves some out. The data contain roughly 150,000 clones, 58% of them seen just once; the ten biggest clones take up about 6%. Sequences were derived from CD4+ T cells sorted from blood, sampled at week 0. All receptors come from a human donor with alopecia areata.

This rearrangement joins TRBV29-1 to TRBJ2-3; TRBD1 agrees at 11 bases. There are 14 residues in the CDR3. V gave up 4 bases and J gave up 1 base; unmatched junction bases: 1. Germline CDR1 SQVTM, CDR2 ANQGSEA. The CDR3 protein is CSVGTGGGTDTQYF. The CDR3 coding sequence is TGCAGCGTTGGGACAGGGGGCGGCACAGATACGCAGTATTTT.

J is TRBJ2-1 and V is TRBV7-2; D remains unclear. V was cut by 1 base and J by 6 bases, with 13 bases left in between. Germline CDR1 is SGHTA and CDR2 is FQGNSA. CDR3 length: 15 amino acids. The CDR3 loop reads CASSLDSHSLNEQFF. The DNA of the CDR3 is TGTGCCAGCAGCTTAGATAGCCATAGTCTCAATGAGCAGTTCTTC.

V usage is TRBV7-6 and J usage is TRBJ1-2; no definite D call. The CDR3 is 13 residues long. Trimming left V 5 bases short and J 5 bases short, with 12 bases between. Germline V lookup: CDR1 SGHVS, CDR2 FNYEAQ. CDR3 in amino acids: CASSPDGAYGYTF. The DNA for the CDR3 is TGTGCCAGCAGCCCGGACGGAGCGTATGGCTACACCTTC.

The V call is TRBV5-1, the J call TRBJ1-1, with 10 nucleotides matching TRBD1. Germline CDR1 SGHRS, CDR2 YFSETQ. CDR3 size: 17 residues. V was pared by 6 bases and J by 3 bases, with 14 bases of the junction left unmatched. CDR3 loop: CASTRTGGKGLDTEAFF. CDR3 DNA: TGCGCCAGCACGAGGACAGGGGGTAAGGGTCTTGACACTGAAGCTTTCTTT.

This chain links TRBV4-1 with TRBJ1-1; D not certain. The germline V and J ends were trimmed by 4 bases and 0 bases, with 18 bases remaining between them. Germline-derived CDR1 and CDR2 are MGHRA and YSYEKL. There are 17 residues in the CDR3. The CDR3 coding sequence is TGCGCCAGCAGCCCAGGACGCCCGGTGAGGATGAACACTGAAGCTTTCTTT. Its protein is CASSPGRPVRMNTEAFF.

The V gene is TRBV25-1, the J gene TRBJ2-3, with D perhaps matching TRBD2 (6 bases). Germline CDR1 MGHDK, CDR2 SYGVNS. With 7 bases removed from V and 10 bases from J, the gap between germline ends came to 21 bases. This CDR3 is built from 14 residues. The CDR3 region is CASTFTGTPYPQYF. The CDR3 DNA sequence: TGTGCCAGCACATTCACCGGGACTCCCTATCCGCAGTATTTT.

This clone occurred a few times. V usage is TRBV7-9 and J usage is TRBJ2-1, with a tentative D call TRBD1 (6 bases). CDR3 length equals 15 residues. V was cut by 5 bases and J by 7 bases, with 18 bases left in between. Germline CDR1 reads SEHNR; CDR2 reads FQNEAQ (reference sequence). The CDR3 DNA reads as TGTGCCAGCAGCCTCTTTATGGACAGCCGGAATGAGCAGTTCTTC. Its translation: CASSLFMDSRNEQFF.

V and J are TRBV18 and TRBJ2-7; D gene ambiguous. Germline loops: CDR1 KGHSH, CDR2 LQKENI. CDR3 length equals 16 residues. The V end lost 3 bases, the J end lost 3 bases, and 18 bases lay between the germline ends. In DNA, the CDR3 is TGTGCCAGCTCACCTACAGCGCCCGATCTCCACTACGAGCAGTACTTC. It translates to CASSPTAPDLHYEQYF.

The V and J genes are TRBV7-9 and TRBJ1-1, with TRBD1 as a possible D gene (5 bases). The ends were cut back, 8 bases at V and 4 bases at J, with 11 bases in the middle. This CDR3 comprises 12 residues. Germline V gives CDR1 SEHNR, CDR2 FQNEAQ (reference sequence). CDR3 DNA sequence: TGTGCCAGCGGAGAGGGGTCCACTGAAGCTTTCTTT. Amino acid sequence: CASGEGSTEAFF.

The chain couples TRBV5-6 to TRBJ2-2; D possibly corresponds to TRBD2 (7 bases). This CDR3 has 16 residues. Trimming left V 1 base short and J 6 bases short, with 16 bases between. CDR1 SGHDT and CDR2 YYEEEE come from the germline V gene. CDR3 region: CASSLSRGGDPGELFF. The DNA for the CDR3 is TGTGCCAGCAGCTTGTCGAGGGGGGGCGACCCCGGGGAGCTGTTTTTT.